A single sample is the source of the 21 T cell receptor beta chains below, sequenced in a study of OX40 agonist ivuxolimab in advanced cancers. This table comes from immunoSEQ multiplex PCR, and its TCRdb copy is limited to in-frame clones, with some not included. This repertoire shows 60,000 to 65,000 clones, approximately 85% found once; its top ten account for less than 3.5%. The sequenced sample was CD4+ or CD8+ T cells sorted from blood, obtained in a trial of the OX40 agonist ivuxolimab. The origin of the receptors is an adult with an advanced solid tumor such as melanoma, head and neck, liver or kidney cancer.

The chain links TRBV5-1 to TRBJ2-1; D tentatively fits TRBD1 or TRBD2 (5 bases each). The CDR3 totals 16 residues. The V end was cut by 0 bases, the J end by 6 bases, with 16 bases between. From germline, CDR1 is SGHRS and CDR2 YFSETQ. The CDR3 loop is CASSLALGSQGNEQFF. The CDR3 DNA is TGCGCCAGCAGCTTGGCCTTAGGGAGTCAGGGCAATGAGCAGTTCTTC. Combining the CDR3 with reference TRBV5-1 and TRBJ2-1 gives the whole variable domain KAGVTQTPRYLIKTRGQQVTLSCSPISGHRSVSWYQQTPGQGLQFLFEYFSETQRNKGNFPGRFSGRQFSNSRSEMNVSTLELGDSALYLCASSLALGSQGNEQFFGPGTRLTVL.

This chain connects TRBV19 to TRBJ2-5; D not resolved. V lost 3 bases and J 5 bases, leaving 7 bases between the germline ends. Germline V gene sequence: CDR1 LNHDA, CDR2 SQIVND (reference sequence). The CDR3 is made up of 12 amino acids. CDR3 nucleotides: TGTGCCAGTAGTATCAGTGCGGAGACCCAGTACTTC. This translates into CASSISAETQYF.

The CDR3 is CASSEGTGYEQYF. In DNA form, the CDR3 reads TGCGCCAGCAGTGAAGGGACAGGCTACGAGCAGTACTTC. V is TRBV10-1 and J is TRBJ2-7; 8 positions agree with TRBD1. This CDR3 comprises 13 residues. Trimming at V came to 3 bases and at J to 3 bases, leaving 1 base not matched to a gene. The germline gives CDR1 WNHNN, CDR2 SYGVQD (reference sequence).

J is TRBJ1-1 and V is TRBV10-3, with a tentative D call TRBD1 (6 bases). CDR1 and CDR2 (germline): ENHRY, SYGVKD. The CDR3 covers 18 residues. V was pared by 0 bases and J by 1 base, with 18 bases between. The CDR3 DNA sequence: TGTGCCATCAGTGAGTCGTTGGGGGGCAAAACCCAGAACACTGAAGCTTTCTTT. This sequence encodes CAISESLGGKTQNTEAFF.

The chain couples TRBV7-8 to TRBJ1-5; possibly TRBD1 for D (5 bases). CDR3 length: 14 residues. CDR1 and CDR2 from the germline V gene are SGHVS and FQNEAQ. V was shortened by 1 base and J by 3 bases, with 7 bases between the two germline ends. The CDR3 nucleotides read TGTGCCAGCAGCTTAGGACAGATCAATCAGCCCCAGCATTTT. Its protein is CASSLGQINQPQHF.

The genes are TRBV6-5 and TRBJ2-3; D is perhaps TRBD1 (6 bases). Trimming shortened V by 7 bases and J by 3 bases, and 11 bases separated the two germline ends. The CDR3 sequence is 13 residues long. CDR1 and CDR2 (germline): MNHEY, SVGAGI. CDR3 region: CASTRGGTDTQYF. The CDR3 region has the DNA TGTGCCAGCACCCGAGGGGGAACAGATACGCAGTATTTT.

The chain carries TRBV15 and TRBJ1-2, with D unresolved. CDR1 is LNHNV, CDR2 YYDKDF, per germline (reference sequence). The length of the CDR3 is 13 residues. The V and J ends lost 0 bases and 11 bases respectively, with 13 bases between them. In DNA form, the CDR3 reads TGTGCCACCAGCAGAGACCCTCAGGAGAAATACACCTTC. Protein sequence: CATSRDPQEKYTF.

This chain connects TRBV7-9 to TRBJ2-7; D perhaps matches TRBD1 (6 bases). Trimming removed 4 bases at V and 4 bases at J, with 11 bases between. Germline CDR1 and CDR2: SEHNR and FQNEAQ (reference sequence). The CDR3 length is 13 residues. CDR3 bases: TGTGCCAGCAGCTCGTCACAGGGATACGAGCAGTACTTC. Its protein is CASSSSQGYEQYF.

The chain uses TRBV28 and TRBJ1-1; D remains ambiguous. In germline, CDR1 is MDHEN, CDR2 SYDVKM. V lost 7 bases to trimming and J lost 4 bases, with 22 bases between them. This CDR3 spans 16 amino acids. For the CDR3, the DNA is TGTGCCAGCACCCCGGCACGGGTAAGGAGGATCACTGAAGCTTTCTTT. It specifies CASTPARVRRITEAFF. Based on the CDR3 plus reference TRBV28 and TRBJ1-1, the full variable domain is DVKVTQSSRYLVKRTGEKVFLECVQDMDHENMFWYRQDPGLGLRLIYFSYDVKMKEKGDIPEGYSVSREKKERFSLILESASTNQTSMYLCASTPARVRRITEAFFGQGTRLTVV.

This rearrangement joins TRBV7-2 to TRBJ1-1; 8 bases are shared with TRBD1. Germline V gene lookup returns CDR1 SGHTA and CDR2 FQGNSA. The V gene end was trimmed by 2 bases and the J gene end by 4 bases; junction bases not matched to a gene: 3. This CDR3 is 14 amino acids long. CDR3 DNA sequence: TGTGCCAGCAGCTTAAACAGGGGGTTCACTGAAGCTTTCTTT. As protein: CASSLNRGFTEAFF.

The chain uses TRBV2 and TRBJ2-7, with 7 bases lining up with TRBD2. V trimming: 2 bases; J trimming: 7 bases; junction bases outside the gene matches: 5. This CDR3 region has 13 residues. Germline V gene lookup returns CDR1 SNHLY and CDR2 FYNNEI. The CDR3 DNA reads TGTGCCAGCAGTGAAATTAGGGGAGGGGAGCAGTACTTC. It encodes CASSEIRGGEQYF.

In this sample, this clone turned up once. The chain couples TRBV2 to TRBJ2-5; 7 bases match TRBD1. CDR1 and CDR2 (germline): SNHLY, FYNNEI. With 7 bases clipped from V and 5 bases from J, the junction kept 7 bases outside the gene matches. The CDR3 has 13 amino acids. The CDR3 nucleotides are TGTGCCAGCAACAGGGGTCCCGGCGAGACCCAGTACTTC. Translated: CASNRGPGETQYF. Supplemented by reference TRBV2 and TRBJ2-5, the full variable domain reads EPEVTQTPSHQVTQMGQEVILRCVPISNHLYFYWYRQILGQKVEFLVSFYNNEISEKSEIFDDQFSVERPDGSNFTLKIRSTKLEDSAMYFCASNRGPGETQYFGPGTRLLVL.

V is TRBV7-2 and J is TRBJ1-5; 7 bases fit TRBD1. Germline CDR1 reads SGHTA; CDR2 reads FQGNSA. This CDR3 is built from 16 residues. V trimming: 5 bases; J trimming: 2 bases; junction bases outside the gene matches: 9. CDR3: CASSPWEGAGNQPQHF. The DNA for the CDR3 is TGTGCCAGCAGCCCGTGGGAGGGGGCCGGCAATCAGCCCCAGCATTTT.

The chain carries TRBV4-1 and TRBJ1-4; no reliable D call. The V gene lost 0 bases and the J gene lost 7 bases, with 18 bases spanning the gap. CDR3 length equals 17 residues. The germline CDR1 and CDR2 sequences are MGHRA and YSYEKL. The DNA of the CDR3 is TGCGCCAGCAGCCAAGATGGAATTACAGTCCCGGGTGAAAAACTGTTTTTT. This gives the protein CASSQDGITVPGEKLFF.

The rearrangement uses TRBV5-1 and TRBJ2-2; D ambiguous. V lost 2 bases, J lost 1 base, and 12 bases lay in between. This CDR3 has 16 amino acids. Germline V lookup: CDR1 SGHRS, CDR2 YFSETQ. The CDR3 nucleotides read TGCGCCAGCAGCTTATCAGCCGGCGGGAACACCGGGGAGCTGTTTTTT. Translation: CASSLSAGGNTGELFF.

This clone was recorded once. CDR3 loop: CASSGAGGYEQYF. In DNA form, the CDR3 reads TGTGCCAGCAGTGGGGCAGGGGGATACGAGCAGTACTTC. The rearrangement uses TRBV2 and TRBJ2-7; 7 bases are a match to TRBD1. Germline assignment: CDR1 SNHLY and CDR2 FYNNEI. V trimming: 4 bases; J trimming: 4 bases; junction bases outside the gene matches: 4. The CDR3 contains 13 residues.

This clone was seen only a few times. The rearrangement links TRBV2 to TRBJ1-5, with TRBD1 identical over 10 bases. The CDR3 extends over 15 amino acids. Germline CDR1 SNHLY, CDR2 FYNNEI. After removal of 7 bases from V and 7 bases from J, the junction contained 10 bases not matched to a gene. The CDR3 loop reads CASTRTGGWNQPQHF. In DNA form, the CDR3 reads TGTGCCAGCACTAGGACAGGGGGTTGGAACCAGCCCCAGCATTTT.

V is TRBV7-8 and J is TRBJ2-7; 7 bases fit TRBD2. There are 15 residues in the CDR3. V trimming: 5 bases; J trimming: 2 bases; junction bases outside the gene matches: 9. Germline assignment: CDR1 SGHVS and CDR2 FQNEAQ. The DNA for the CDR3 is TGTGCCAGCAGCCTAGGGGTCCGGGGGGCCTACGAGCAGTACTTC. Translating gives CASSLGVRGAYEQYF.

This chain joins TRBV7-3 and TRBJ1-5; no definite D call. The CDR3 spans 13 residues. Germline V gene sequence: CDR1 SGHTA, CDR2 FQGTGA. V lost 5 bases and J lost 5, with 10 bases in between. The CDR3, as DNA: TGTGCCAGCAGCCCCGGAAGTTATCAGCCCCAGCATTTT. This sequence encodes CASSPGSYQPQHF.

The chain links TRBV7-9 to TRBJ1-1; no reliable D call. The CDR3 covers 14 residues. The V end was cut by 3 bases, the J end by 1 base, with 9 bases between. Germline values: CDR1 SEHNR, CDR2 FQNEAQ (reference sequence). The CDR3: CASSFGESNTEAFF. The CDR3 DNA sequence: TGTGCCAGCAGCTTCGGTGAATCGAACACTGAAGCTTTCTTT. The complete variable domain, with remaining parts taken from reference TRBV7-9 and TRBJ1-1, reads DTGVSQNPRHKITKRGQNVTFRCDPISEHNRLYWYRQTLGQGPEFLTYFQNEAQLEKSRLLSDRFSAERPKGSFSTLEIQRTEQGDSAMYLCASSFGESNTEAFFGQGTRLTVV.

This chain joins TRBV6-1 and TRBJ1-4; unclear D gene. Looked up from germline, CDR1 is MNHNS and CDR2 is SASEGT. This CDR3 spans 12 amino acids. Trimming pared 5 bases from V and 8 bases from J, leaving 9 bases between. The CDR3 protein is CASSPSREKLFF. Here the CDR3 DNA reads TGTGCCAGCAGTCCCTCTAGAGAAAAACTGTTTTTT.